This TCR beta chain was found in a study of blood T cell repertoires in COVID-19. Overall study context: Samples of COVID-19 (acute and convalescent) were obtained from the United States, Italy and Spain.

Sequencing used immunoSEQ multiplex PCR; TCRdb keeps in-frame clones, though not all of them. The sample contains about 240,000 clones, around 86% of which appear only once. The germline V and J ends were trimmed by 3 bases and 2 bases, with 5 bases remaining between them. Germline V gene data show CDR1 as LNHDA and CDR2 as SQIVND (reference sequence). The length of the CDR3 is 14 residues. The chain combines TRBV19 with TRBJ2-6; D unclear. This clonotype was sampled from a woman in her fifties or sixties with active or convalescent COVID-19. Material: peripheral blood. The CDR3 reads CASSMQAGANVLTF. DNA for the CDR3: TGTGCCAGTAGTATGCAGGCTGGGGCCAACGTCCTGACTTTC.